This T cell receptor beta chain was profiled in a study of persistence of HIV-infected CD4 T cells. Overall study: Donors had been on suppressive ART for a median of 8 years.

Broader study findings: Bulk TCR data could not be restricted to HIV-1-infected CMV-responding cells.

The stimulus was lysate of CMV-infected fibroblasts, about 10 ug/mL. Sorting selected CD4+ T cells upregulating both CD40 ligand and CD69. These HIV-1-infected adults initiated suppressive ART in chronic infection. Anti-CD28/CD49d costimulation, CD40-blocking antibody and enfuvirtide were given to CD8-depleted PBMCs for 15 to 20 hours. Sequencing used immunoSEQ version 4 in survey mode. Here immunoSEQ multiplex PCR was the method, and the copy in TCRdb shows in-frame clones only, minus some. Altogether approximately 8,000 clones are present, roughly two thirds being singletons, with the ten largest covering 19%. Within the sample, this clone is medium-sized. Its antigen is not known. Specimen: CD4+ T cells sorted from PBMCs after approximately 20-hour stimulation, collected from a patient who received antiretroviral therapy. This TCR came from an adult man with HIV who was CMV-seropositive.

CDR3 DNA sequence: TGTGCCAGCAGCCCCCGGGGAGGTAGCGGGAGATACAATGAGCAGTTCTTC. Residues: CASSPRGGSGRYNEQFF. V usage is TRBV3-1 (or the pseudogene TRBV3-2) and J usage is TRBJ2-1; 9 nucleotides align to TRBD2. The ends lost 4 bases at V and 4 bases at J; junction bases unmatched: 11. The CDR3 extends over 17 amino acids. CDR1 is LGHDT, CDR2 YNNKEL, per germline (reference sequence).